Listed below are T cell receptor beta chains from one sample, sequenced in a study of T cell changes during pregnancy in multiple sclerosis. Repertoires were generated with immunoSEQ multiplex PCR, while TCRdb's copy carries only in-frame clones and drops some. The table lists 80,000 to 130,000 clones, around 92% of them singletons. The input for sequencing was peripheral blood, taken before pregnancy. These receptors all stem from a female donor with multiple sclerosis, enrolled in a pregnancy study. Both conserved end residues are part of each CDR3.

TRBJ2-1,TRBV27,CASSPQMELGNEQFF
TRBJ2-7,TRBV12-5,CASGTPTLRSSYEQYF
TRBJ2-7,TRBV27,CASRLTGGAGYEQYF
TRBJ1-1,TRBV6-1,CASSEGGLMNTEAFF
TRBJ2-7,TRBV5-6,CASSPPGLAGGLYGEQYF
TRBJ1-5,TRBV28,CASTDTLGQPQHF
TRBJ2-1,TRBV5-5,CASSLGWEQFF
TRBJ2-2,TRBV28,CASTLGLAGGNTGELFF
TRBJ1-3,TRBV14,CASRPPGKNTIYF
TRBJ2-1,TRBV6-1,CASSAPAGGPGDEQFF
TRBJ2-2,TRBV9,CASSARLATTGELFF
TRBJ2-7,TRBV27,CASSPGTSVEQYF
TRBJ2-1,TRBV4-3,CASSPSRTALRWQFF
TRBJ2-7,TRBV15,CATSRRGPREQYF
TRBJ1-5,TRBV19,CASSPTGSNQPQHF
TRBJ1-5,TRBV5-3,CARPIGTGHYFYSNQPQHF
TRBJ2-5,TRBV18,CASSDRSQGTQYF
TRBJ1-2,TRBV4-3,CASSSETDQFYGYTF
TRBJ2-7,TRBV27,CASSLSTRGYEQYF
TRBJ1-1,TRBV4-1,CASSQDTDFTAGAFF
TRBJ2-3,TRBV19,CASSGDREADTQYF
TRBJ1-1,TRBV9,CASSVRIERGQGGTEAFF
TRBJ2-3,TRBV7-8,CASSLVADTDTQYF
TRBJ2-4,TRBV4-1,CASSQENQGRDIQYF
TRBJ2-7,TRBV15,CATSRDRSGYEQYF
TRBJ2-2,TRBV7-9,CASSPASGRSTGELFF